The 16 T cell receptor beta chains listed next were all sequenced from one sample in a study of blood T cell repertoires in COVID-19. This table comes from immunoSEQ multiplex PCR, and its TCRdb copy is limited to in-frame clones, with some not included. The table records 90,000 to 150,000 clones, 75% to 90% of them present only once. Input material: peripheral blood. These receptors were obtained from a man aged 70 or older with active or convalescent COVID-19.

This chain connects TRBV4-1 to TRBJ1-2, with 7 bases lining up with TRBD1. V lost 2 bases and J lost 3; bases outside the gene matches: 6. The germline gives CDR1 MGHRA, CDR2 YSYEKL. The CDR3 consists of 15 residues. DNA for the CDR3: TGCGCCAGCAGCCAAACTTCGACAGGGTACTATGGCTACACCTTC. This encodes CASSQTSTGYYGYTF.

The V gene is TRBV6-5, the J gene TRBJ2-7; TRBD2 agrees at 7 bases. Germline V gene data show CDR1 as MNHEY and CDR2 as SVGAGI. After removal of 11 bases from V and 7 bases from J, the junction contained 14 bases not matched to a gene. This CDR3 spans 13 amino acids. CDR3 region: CALGGENSWEQYF. CDR3 coding DNA: TGTGCCCTTGGGGGGGAAAACTCGTGGGAGCAGTACTTC.

The genes are TRBV5-5 and TRBJ2-7, with TRBD2 matching over 9 bases. Germline V gene lookup returns CDR1 SGHKS and CDR2 YYEKEE (reference sequence). The CDR3 runs 15 residues. With 4 bases clipped from V and 2 bases from J, the junction kept 7 bases outside the gene matches. Here the CDR3 reads CASSPEAGGTYEQYF. The CDR3 DNA reads as TGTGCCAGCAGCCCCGAGGCGGGAGGGACCTACGAGCAGTACTTC. The entire variable domain, with the rest obtained from reference TRBV5-5 and TRBJ2-7, is as follows: DAGVTQSPTHLIKTRGQQVTLRCSPISGHKSVSWYQQVLGQGPQFIFQYYEKEERGRGNFPDRFSARQFPNYSSELNVNALLLGDSALYLCASSPEAGGTYEQYFGPGTRLTVT.

The chain couples TRBV11-2 to TRBJ2-7, with 9 nucleotides matching TRBD1. The germline CDR1 and CDR2 sequences are SGHAT and FQNNGV. The CDR3 consists of 15 residues. With V trimmed by 1 base and J by 4 bases, 5 bases remained unmatched. CDR3 nucleotide sequence: TGTGCCAGCAGCTTAGCCGGGACAGGGTTGTACGAGCAGTACTTC. Protein product: CASSLAGTGLYEQYF.

This clone has just one count. This chain connects TRBV29-1 to TRBJ2-3, with 10 bases matching TRBD1. The germline V gene encodes CDR1 SQVTM and CDR2 ANQGSEA. J gave up 1 base and V 7 bases, and 5 bases lay outside the gene matches. This CDR3 is 14 amino acids long. The CDR3, as DNA: TGCAGCGCTCTGACAGGGGGCGGCACAGATACGCAGTATTTT. It is translated as CSALTGGGTDTQYF.

The chain links TRBV5-1 to TRBJ2-2; TRBD1 aligns across 7 bases. Trimming at V came to 4 bases and at J to 0 bases, leaving 6 bases not matched to a gene. This CDR3 is 16 amino acids long. From germline, CDR1 is SGHRS and CDR2 YFSETQ. The CDR3 is CASSIQGIANTGELFF. The CDR3 DNA follows: TGCGCCAGCAGCATACAGGGGATCGCGAACACCGGGGAGCTGTTTTTT.

This chain links TRBV19 with TRBJ1-4; 8 positions match TRBD1. Per the germline V gene, CDR1 is LNHDA and CDR2 is SQIVND (reference sequence). Unmatched junction bases numbered 6, after V lost 5 bases and J lost 7 bases. The CDR3 runs 14 residues. The CDR3 DNA reads as TGTGCCAGTAGTGTCCCAGGGGGCTTTGAAAAACTGTTTTTT. This sequence encodes CASSVPGGFEKLFF.

CDR3 DNA: TGTGCCAGCAGTAGGGACGGGAGTGTGGATACGCAGTATTTT. Protein product: CASSRDGSVDTQYF. The chain links TRBV28 to TRBJ2-3, with D perhaps TRBD2 (6 bases). This CDR3 has 14 amino acids. Germline assignment: CDR1 MDHEN and CDR2 SYDVKM. V lost 5 bases, J lost 6 bases, and 15 bases lay in between. Combining the CDR3 with reference TRBV28 and TRBJ2-3 gives the whole variable domain DVKVTQSSRYLVKRTGEKVFLECVQDMDHENMFWYRQDPGLGLRLIYFSYDVKMKEKGDIPEGYSVSREKKERFSLILESASTNQTSMYLCASSRDGSVDTQYFGPGTRLTVL.

The rearrangement uses TRBV5-1 and TRBJ1-2; 7 bases line up with TRBD1. The junction had 12 bases not matched to a gene; V was cut back by 0 bases and J by 4 bases. Germline values: CDR1 SGHRS, CDR2 YFSETQ. This CDR3 is built from 17 residues. DNA for the CDR3: TGCGCCAGCAGCTTGGGGCTTACCGGGACAGTCTTCTATGGCTACACCTTC. The encoded protein is CASSLGLTGTVFYGYTF.

V is TRBV14 and J is TRBJ2-7; 11 nucleotides line up with TRBD2. The CDR3 contains 15 residues. V shed 1 base, J shed 6 bases, and the junction held 5 bases outside the gene matches. The germline V gene encodes CDR1 SGHDN and CDR2 FVKESK. CDR3 DNA: TGTGCCAGCAGCCAAGTCGCTAGCGGGAGGAGCGAGCAGTACTTC. Its protein product is CASSQVASGRSEQYF. Supplemented by reference TRBV14 and TRBJ2-7, the full variable domain reads EAGVTQFPSHSVIEKGQTVTLRCDPISGHDNLYWYRRVMGKEIKFLLHFVKESKQDESGMPNNRFLAERTGGTYSTLKVQPAELEDSGVYFCASSQVASGRSEQYFGPGTRLTVT.

This clone has a single count. The gene calls are TRBV28 and TRBJ1-2; weak D call: TRBD1 (6 bases). The germline V and J ends were trimmed by 5 bases and 6 bases, with 19 bases remaining between them. The CDR3 has 15 residues. The V gene's germline CDR1 is MDHEN and CDR2 SYDVKM. The CDR3 coding sequence is TGTGCCAGCAGTGTTCCGACAGGCGTCGGACATGGCTACACCTTC. Its protein product is CASSVPTGVGHGYTF.

The V gene is TRBV19, the J gene TRBJ2-3; D is uncertain. The V end lost 2 bases, the J end lost 1 base, and 4 bases lay between the germline ends. The germline gives CDR1 LNHDA, CDR2 SQIVND (reference sequence). The CDR3 has 13 residues. CDR3 residues: CASSISGTDTQYF. CDR3 DNA: TGTGCCAGTAGTATATCGGGCACAGATACGCAGTATTTT.

J is TRBJ1-1 and V is TRBV30, with TRBD1 matching over 7 bases. Per the germline V gene, CDR1 is GTSNPN and CDR2 is SVGIG (reference sequence). This CDR3 contains 13 residues. V was pared by 4 bases and J by 0 bases, with 2 bases of the junction left unmatched. For the CDR3, the DNA is TGTGCCTGGACGGGACAGATGAACACTGAAGCTTTCTTT. This sequence encodes CAWTGQMNTEAFF.

This chain joins TRBV6-6 and TRBJ1-1; D possibly corresponds to TRBD1 (6 bases). V lost 6 bases and J lost 4, with 12 bases in between. The germline V gene has CDR1 MNHNY and CDR2 SVGAGI (reference sequence). The length of the CDR3 is 13 residues. The chain's CDR3 is CASSDRGGTEAFF. CDR3 nucleotides: TGTGCCAGCAGCGACCGAGGGGGCACTGAAGCTTTCTTT.

The J gene is TRBJ2-1, the V gene TRBV28, with TRBD2 identical over 8 bases. The V and J ends lost 4 bases and 8 bases, in that order; junction bases with no gene match: 10. From germline, CDR1 is MDHEN and CDR2 SYDVKM. This CDR3 is built from 15 residues. In nucleotides, the CDR3 is TGTGCCAGCAGTTCGGGGGGGGAAGGGAACGATGAGCAGTTCTTC. Its protein product is CASSSGGEGNDEQFF.

The rearrangement joins TRBV3-1 (or the pseudogene TRBV3-2) to TRBJ2-2, with D possibly matching TRBD2 (5 bases). The V end lost 3 bases, the J end lost 4 bases, and 6 bases lay between the germline ends. This CDR3 is 13 amino acids long. Germline V gives CDR1 LGHDT, CDR2 YNNKEL (reference sequence). The CDR3 DNA reads TGTGCCAGCAGCCACGAGGGCACCGGGGAGCTGTTTTTT. Translation: CASSHEGTGELFF.